The following is a T cell receptor beta chain sequence with its context. Its specificity is not known. The data originate from a study of cytomegalovirus exposure and HLA in healthy donors. Findings and caveats of the study: Several V segments, TRBV6-2 and TRBV6-3 among them, could not be told apart and were dropped. Cytomegalovirus-associated TCR beta chains were listed, numbering under 200. An analysis done earlier found most TCR beta V segments productive about 87% or about 30% of the time.

Germline CDR1 and CDR2: SEHNR and FQNEAQ (reference sequence). The CDR3 length is 18 residues. The V end lost 5 bases, the J end lost 3 bases, and 20 bases lay between the germline ends. With 60 Vbeta and 13 Jbeta primers, the PCR was carried out. Some clones are missing from TCRdb's copy, which holds only in-frame ones; the method was immunoSEQ multiplex PCR. The table lists about 110,000 clones, about 16% of them singletons, with 1.5% to 2% in the top ten. The TCR was taken from a woman under 30 in good health and CMV-seronegative. Source material: PBMCs. The V and J genes are TRBV7-9 and TRBJ2-6; weak D call: TRBD2 (6 bases). The CDR3 loop reads CASSMGTHRAYGANVLTF. The CDR3 bases are TGTGCCAGCAGCATGGGGACTCATCGGGCTTATGGGGCCAACGTCCTGACTTTC.